These 30 T cell receptor beta chains were sequenced from one sample in a study of T cells in Graves' hyperthyroidism and ophthalmopathy. Regions amplified from RNA transcripts were the TCR beta CDR3 regions. Using the HTBI primer set, a first-round RT-PCR was run on the TCR CDR3. TCRdb analysed the multiplex PCR reads with MiXCR anew, one entry per CDR3 protein. This sample carries about 570,000 distinct CDR3 sequences, around 42% of them seen once, and the ten largest clones take roughly 19%. The sample taken for sequencing was peripheral blood or thyroid tissue (not recorded which). Every receptor here comes from an adult woman with Graves' disease, either hyperthyroidism or ophthalmopathy (not recorded which).

This clonotype was detected ten times or more. The rearrangement joins TRBV15 to TRBJ1-6, with TRBD1 as a possible D gene (5 bases). V gave up 0 bases and J gave up 8 bases, with 23 bases separating them. This CDR3 has 19 amino acids. Germline V CDR1 and CDR2: LNHNV, YYDKDF (reference sequence). This chain's CDR3 is CATSRDVGQGGTQDSPLHF. The CDR3 DNA is TGTGCCACCAGCAGAGATGTGGGTCAGGGTGGGACCCAGGATTCACCCCTCCACTTT.

This sequence joins TRBV29-1 and TRBJ2-7, with D possibly being TRBD2 (7 bases). CDR3 length equals 12 residues. V was pared by 7 bases and J by 3 bases, with 13 bases between. Germline lookup yields CDR1 SQVTM and CDR2 ANQGSEA. CDR3 amino acids: CSAGGGGYEQYF. CDR3 DNA: TGCAGCGCCGGAGGGGGGGGCTACGAGCAGTACTTC.

This clonotype was counted only a few times. It is likely a read error, because the conserved phenylalanine at the end of the CDR3 is missing. No DNA is shown, since the ends of the CDR3 on it are uncertain; the CDR3 is the one TCRdb lists. The V and J genes are TRBV10-3 and TRBJ1-4. The CDR3 sequence runs 10 residues, both termini included. CDR1 and CDR2 from the germline V gene are ENHRY and SYGVKD. CDR3 sequence reads: CAISESTEPY.

This rearrangement joins TRBV12-3 or TRBV12-4 to TRBJ2-6, with unresolved D. Deletions cut 6 bases from V and 0 bases from J, with 12 bases between. CDR3 length equals 16 residues. CDR3 protein: CASSLDPGSGANVLTF. DNA of the CDR3: TGTGCCAGCAGCCTCGACCCAGGCTCTGGGGCCAACGTCCTGACTTTC.

The chain is built from TRBV10-3 and TRBJ2-6, with D possibly being TRBD1 (5 bases). The length of the CDR3 is 13 residues. Trimming cost V 4 bases and J 4 bases, with 5 bases left between them. Germline V gene sequence: CDR1 ENHRY, CDR2 SYGVKD. CDR3 DNA: TGTGCCATCAGTGCAGGGGGGGCCAACGTCCTGACTTTC. It is translated as CAISAGGANVLTF.

The chain uses TRBV5-1 and TRBJ2-6, with a weak D call TRBD2 (5 bases). Trimming shortened V by 5 bases and J by 2 bases, and 11 bases separated the two germline ends. Germline lookup yields CDR1 SGHRS and CDR2 YFSETQ. The CDR3 has 15 amino acids. CDR3 coding DNA: TGCGCCAGCAGTACCGGAGGTACTGGGGCCAACGTCCTGACTTTC. It specifies CASSTGGTGANVLTF.

This clonotype was seen only a few times. The gene calls are TRBV19 and TRBJ1-2; D possibly corresponds to TRBD1 (6 bases). Trimming cost V 7 bases and J 2 bases, with 8 bases left between them. Germline V gives CDR1 LNHDA, CDR2 SQIVND (reference sequence). The CDR3 is 12 amino acids. CDR3 amino acids: CASKGQNYGYTF. The CDR3, as DNA: TGTGCCAGTAAAGGACAGAACTATGGCTACACCTTC.

This clonotype was observed a few times. V is TRBV5-1 and J is TRBJ2-5, with 8 bases that match TRBD2. The CDR3 spans 15 residues. After removal of 5 bases from V and 4 bases from J, the junction contained 10 bases not matched to a gene. CDR1 is SGHRS, CDR2 YFSETQ, per germline. CDR3 protein: CASSLSLAGTETQYF. In DNA, the CDR3 is TGCGCCAGCAGTTTATCGTTAGCGGGAACAGAGACCCAGTACTTC.

This chain uses TRBV29-1 with TRBJ2-7; 11 bases map to TRBD1. The CDR3 totals 11 residues. V was pared by 7 bases and J by 6 bases, with 2 bases of the junction left unmatched. CDR1 SQVTM and CDR2 ANQGSEA come from the germline V gene. The CDR3 sequence is CSGTGGGEQYF. CDR3 nucleotides: TGCAGCGGGACAGGGGGCGGCGAGCAGTACTTC.

The chain employs TRBV20-1 and TRBJ2-3, with 12 bases aligning to TRBD1. The CDR3 extends over 14 amino acids. V was clipped by 0 bases and J by 6 bases; unmatched bases: 1. The V gene's germline CDR1 is DFQATT and CDR2 SNEGSKA (reference sequence). The CDR3, as DNA: TGCAGTGCTAGAGATGGGACAGGGGGCGATACGCAGTATTTT. Translated, it gives CSARDGTGGDTQYF.

The chain employs TRBV2 and TRBJ2-5; D may correspond to TRBD1 or TRBD2 (6 bases each). Trimming cost V 10 bases and J 7 bases, with 25 bases left between them. The CDR3 runs 15 residues. The V gene's germline CDR1 is SNHLY and CDR2 FYNNEI. This CDR3 is CAIEVGGQVYGTQYF. In nucleotides, the CDR3 is TGTGCCATCGAGGTGGGGGGACAAGTTTACGGGACCCAGTACTTC.

The rearrangement joins TRBV6-6 to TRBJ1-2; 9 nucleotides agree with TRBD1. There are 15 residues in the CDR3. The junction had 7 bases not matched to a gene; V was cut back by 0 bases and J by 8 bases. Germline V lookup: CDR1 MNHNY, CDR2 SVGAGI (reference sequence). In nucleotides, the CDR3 is TGTGCCAGCAGTTACTCGGGACAGGGAGTGTGGGGCTACACCTTC. It translates to CASSYSGQGVWGYTF.

This clonotype has just a few counts. This sequence joins TRBV2 and TRBJ2-3; 10 positions agree with TRBD1. CDR1 SNHLY and CDR2 FYNNEI come from the germline V gene. CDR3 length equals 15 residues. V lost 8 bases and J lost 5; bases outside the gene matches: 10. CDR3 nucleotides: TGTGCCAGCGGGGGGACAGGGGAAATTGGAGATACGCAGTATTTT. Protein sequence: CASGGTGEIGDTQYF.

This clonotype was seen at least ten times. The CDR3: CASSLIFGSGAGELFF. In nucleotides, the CDR3 is TGCGCCAGCAGCTTAATTTTCGGGAGTGGGGCCGGGGAGCTGTTTTTT. The chain links TRBV5-1 to TRBJ2-2; maybe TRBD2 (6 bases). Germline CDR1 reads SGHRS; CDR2 reads YFSETQ. V lost 2 bases and J lost 6, with 17 bases in between. This CDR3 has 16 amino acids.

This clonotype was seen ten or more times. V is TRBV7-9 and J is TRBJ1-1; D remains unclear. Germline V lookup: CDR1 SEHNR, CDR2 FQNEAQ (reference sequence). The CDR3 contains 14 residues. Trimming removed 1 base at V and 6 bases at J, with 12 bases between. The CDR3 nucleotides are TGTGCCAGCAGCTTAGAGCGGGGATTTCCTGAAGCTTTCTTT. Amino acid sequence: CASSLERGFPEAFF.

Notes on this clonotype: One end of the junction is discordant with germline, which a read error may explain. The rearrangement links TRBV6-5 to TRBJ1-1; D is unresolved. The CDR3 contains 13 residues. Germline V gene sequence: CDR1 MNHEY, CDR2 SVGAGI. This CDR3 reads CAISFSSVNEAFF. In DNA, the CDR3 is TGTGCCATCAGTTTCTCGAGCGTAAATGAAGCTTTCTTT.

This clonotype was counted once. The chain combines TRBV19 with TRBJ1-2; the D is unclear. The CDR3 sequence is 16 residues long. V was shortened by 5 bases and J by 0 bases, with 16 bases between the two germline ends. Germline V gives CDR1 LNHDA, CDR2 SQIVND (reference sequence). This chain's CDR3 is CASSPVPGNANYGYTF. CDR3 nucleotides: TGTGCCAGTAGTCCGGTTCCGGGGAATGCTAACTATGGCTACACCTTC.

V is TRBV21-1 and J is TRBJ2-7. TRBV21-1 constitutes a pseudogene. The CDR3 is 14 residues long. This CDR3 reads CASRNAGFGYEQYF. In DNA, the CDR3 is TGTGCCAGCAGAAACGCAGGTTTTGGGTACGAGCAGTACTTC.

This clonotype was detected only a few times. In DNA form, the CDR3 reads TGTGCCAGCAGTGACTCGACGGGGACCCAGTACTTC. It codes for CASSDSTGTQYF. The chain uses TRBV6-4 and TRBJ2-5; no clear D gene. The CDR3 is 12 amino acids. CDR1 and CDR2 (germline): MRHNA, SNTAGT. Deletions cut 0 bases from V and 7 bases from J, with 6 bases between.

In this sample, this clonotype turned up many times. The chain recombines TRBV19 with TRBJ1-1, with a weak D call TRBD1 (5 bases). Germline CDR1 is LNHDA and CDR2 is SQIVND (reference sequence). Trimming pared 5 bases from V and 4 bases from J, leaving 14 bases between. The CDR3 consists of 14 residues. The CDR3 spells CASSPRAGPTEAFF. Here the CDR3 DNA reads TGTGCCAGTAGTCCCCGCGCAGGGCCCACTGAAGCTTTCTTT.

This clonotype was observed a single time. This chain's CDR3 is CSVAGLAGRALEQYF. CDR3 nucleotide sequence: TGCAGCGTGGCGGGACTAGCGGGGAGGGCTCTCGAGCAGTACTTC. This chain joins TRBV29-1 and TRBJ2-7, with 13 nucleotides matching TRBD2. This CDR3 is 15 amino acids long. Germline loops: CDR1 SQVTM, CDR2 ANQGSEA. Unmatched junction bases numbered 11, after V lost 6 bases and J lost 6 bases.

The V and J genes are TRBV29-1 and TRBJ1-5, with 10 positions matching TRBD1. This CDR3 comprises 15 residues. Germline lookup yields CDR1 SQVTM and CDR2 ANQGSEA. V trimming: 7 bases; J trimming: 2 bases; junction bases outside the gene matches: 8. DNA of the CDR3: TGCAGCGAAACATGGGACAGGGGTGGCAATCAGCCCCAGCATTTT. This codes for CSETWDRGGNQPQHF.

This clonotype has a count of ten or more. The rearrangement uses TRBV20-1 and TRBJ1-5; possible D gene TRBD1, 5 bases. Germline V CDR1 and CDR2: DFQATT, SNEGSKA (reference sequence). The CDR3 contains 14 residues. V was pared by 5 bases and J by 4 bases, with 15 bases between. The CDR3: CSARQTDENQPQHF. The CDR3 DNA reads TGCAGTGCTCGCCAGACAGACGAAAATCAGCCCCAGCATTTT.

This clonotype occurred once. The chain uses TRBV24-1 and TRBJ2-1, with D possibly TRBD2 on 5 matching bases. The length of the CDR3 is 15 residues. Per the germline V gene, CDR1 is KGHDR and CDR2 is SFDVKD. This CDR3 is CASGPGTKSYNEQFF. In DNA, the CDR3 is TGTGCGAGCGGCCCAGGTACTAAGTCCTACAATGAGCAGTTCTTC.

This chain links TRBV5-8 with TRBJ2-5; 7 bases fit TRBD1. V was pared by 4 bases and J by 1 base, with 10 bases of the junction left unmatched. CDR3 size: 16 residues. Per the germline V gene, CDR1 is SGHTS and CDR2 is YDEGEE. CDR3 sequence reads: CASSPRNRGLQETQYF. CDR3 bases: TGTGCCAGCAGCCCAAGGAACAGGGGCCTCCAAGAGACCCAGTACTTC.

With respect to this clonotype: A much bigger clone sits one base away, suggesting this may be a read error. V gene TRBV24-1 combines with J gene TRBJ1-5; no clear D. V gave up 11 bases and J gave up 3 bases, with 16 bases separating them. The V gene's germline CDR1 is KGHDR and CDR2 SFDVKD. This CDR3 has 14 amino acids. CDR3 residues: CASYMGSINQPQHF. In DNA form, the CDR3 reads TGTGCCAGCTATATGGGTTCGATCAATCAGCCCCAGCATTTT.

The V and J genes are TRBV5-1 and TRBJ2-7, with 11 positions matching TRBD2. The CDR3 is 16 residues long. V gave up 0 bases and J gave up 7 bases; unmatched junction bases: 9. Germline CDR1 and CDR2: SGHRS and YFSETQ. The CDR3 coding sequence is TGCGCCAGCAGCTTGGCCAGTAGCGGGAGGGCCGGAGAGCAGTACTTC. It codes for CASSLASSGRAGEQYF.

This clonotype was counted many times. V and J are TRBV7-3 and TRBJ2-2, with 9 bases that match TRBD2. The CDR3 length is 15 residues. Per germline, CDR1 SGHTA and CDR2 FQGTGA. Trimming at V came to 3 bases and at J to 4 bases, leaving 3 bases not matched to a gene. The CDR3 nucleotides read TGTGCCAGCAGCTTGGGCGGGAGGGGCACCGGGGAGCTGTTTTTT. Translated: CASSLGGRGTGELFF.

The rearrangement links TRBV10-3 to TRBJ2-7, with 10 bases matching TRBD2. The CDR3 is 15 amino acids. The trim removed 4 bases at V and 7 bases at J, leaving 10 bases unmatched. Germline loops: CDR1 ENHRY, CDR2 SYGVKD. CDR3 nucleotides: TGTGCCATCAGTGCATCTAGCGGGGGAGGGGGAGAGCAGTACTTC. This translates into CAISASSGGGGEQYF.

For the CDR3, the DNA is TGTGCCAGTATGGCCGGACTGAGCAATCAGCCCCAGCATTTT. It is translated as CASMAGLSNQPQHF. V usage is TRBV19 and J usage is TRBJ1-5; D uncertain. CDR3 length: 14 residues. CDR1 and CDR2 (germline): LNHDA, SQIVND (reference sequence). Trimming removed 7 bases from V and 1 base from J, with 11 bases in between. Full variable domain (rest looked up from reference TRBV19 and TRBJ1-5): DGGITQSPKYLFRKEGQNVTLSCEQNLNHDAMYWYRQDPGQGLRLIYYSQIVNDFQKGDIAEGYSVSREKKESFPLTVTSAQKNPTAFYLCASMAGLSNQPQHFGDGTRLSIL.